The rows below give T cell receptor beta chains drawn from one sample of a study of blood T cell repertoires in COVID-19. Method: immunoSEQ multiplex PCR; TCRdb's copy keeps in-frame clones and lacks some. The repertoire holds 150,000 to 180,000 clones, with around 85% as singletons. Sequencing was carried out using peripheral blood. Every receptor here comes from a man aged 60 to 69 with COVID-19, enrolled during active disease. Each CDR3 is given with its conserved first and last residue.

V,CDR3
TRBV7-2,CASSRYADTQYF
TRBV7-2,CASSLILAGGETQYF
TRBV3-1/TRBV3-2,CASSQKGAGEETQYF
TRBV6-4,CASSDSSGGAGETQYF
TRBV3-1/TRBV3-2,CASSQGLAGGGEQYF
TRBV6-5,CASTEGRNPYEQYF
TRBV7-2,CASSLGLAVYEQYF
TRBV12-3/TRBV12-4,CASSSGQGYGYTF
TRBV30,CAWSQGANEKLFF
TRBV5-4,CASSLAGGRRKTDQPQHF
TRBV19,CASSYGQRSNQPQHF
TRBV7-9,CASSLAETPGDTEAFF
TRBV28,CASSPQDATNEKLFF
TRBV7-2,CASSPMVGDQPQHF
TRBV29-1,CSVSRGDGYTF
TRBV18,CASSPPENTEAFF
TRBV29-1,CSVERQDKGNTIYF
TRBV7-7,CASSSVAGGRTGELFF
TRBV12-3/TRBV12-4,CASTETANQPQHF
TRBV30,CAWGAGGAEQFF
TRBV4-2,CASSLRTSGRRDTGELFF
TRBV27,CASRQQGTSYEQYF
TRBV11-3,CAGPGGRPLEQYF
TRBV11-3,CASSPRTDTGELFF
TRBV12-3/TRBV12-4,CASSGGDTRFSF
TRBV5-1,CASSPGQGYGYTF
TRBV30,CAWSVGQGYSNQPQHF
TRBV25-1,CASSAEGWTEAFF
TRBV7-8,CASSPGLSGTTYYEQYF
TRBV2,CASRSRVSSDEQYF
TRBV7-3,CASSLSGVATEAFF
TRBV10-3,CAISALGGGRSQNTEAFF
TRBV5-1,CASSWDRVGSPLHF
TRBV6-2/TRBV6-3,CASSYSRGTGRANYGYTF
TRBV7-3,CASSLSGQGGTPLHF
TRBV30,CAWSDWGRVQAFF
TRBV6-5,CASSRTGGNTIYF
TRBV18,CASSNSGGNQPQHF
TRBV24-1,CATSDFGQAQHF
TRBV2,CASGRQGDGNTIYF
TRBV4-1,CASSQDRGAGSSYEQYF
TRBV7-9,CASSARDRGRYNEQFF
TRBV29-1,CSVEQGIRGETQYF
TRBV29-1,CSVSQGEFGYTF
TRBV6-1,CASSEYRGPGNTIYF
TRBV19,CASQSVGGSLYNSPLHF
TRBV6-5,CASSYGGGGRETQYF
TRBV25-1,CASALDRGRDTQYF
TRBV7-8,CASSPRPGTSGVNEQFF